The 28 T cell receptor beta chains presented below share a single source sample, sequenced in a study of patients and donors after allogeneic stem cell transplantation. MiXCR, run by TCRdb on the RT-PCR reads, gives a single entry per CDR3 protein. The profile shows about 200,000 distinct CDR3 sequences, 41% of them singletons. Sequencing input: blood, either unsorted or a sorted T cell fraction (not recorded which). The receptor source for this set is a human donor who was either an allogeneic HSCT recipient or a stem cell or donor lymphocyte infusion donor (not recorded which). It is not recorded whose cells these are; they may come from a transplant donor.

The rearrangement joins TRBV5-5 to TRBJ1-1; D gene ambiguous. Germline V gene lookup returns CDR1 SGHKS and CDR2 YYEKEE (reference sequence). This CDR3 has 14 amino acids. Deletions cut 0 bases from V and 0 bases from J, with 6 bases between. The CDR3 reads CASSLVHLNTEAFF. The CDR3, as DNA: TGTGCCAGCAGCTTGGTACATCTGAACACTGAAGCTTTCTTT.

This sequence joins TRBV29-1 and TRBJ2-1; D is unclear. Looked up from germline, CDR1 is SQVTM and CDR2 is ANQGSEA. This CDR3 region has 10 residues. V gave up 7 bases and J gave up 7 bases, with 8 bases separating them. The CDR3 loop is CSALRNEQFF. The DNA for the CDR3 is TGCAGCGCCCTTCGGAATGAGCAGTTCTTC.

This clonotype was observed a handful of times. The V gene is TRBV9, the J gene TRBJ1-6; 10 bases map to TRBD1. Losses at the gene ends were 4 bases for V and 8 bases for J; bases not matched to a gene: 3. Germline CDR1 and CDR2: SGDLS and YYNGEE. The CDR3 covers 14 residues. This chain's CDR3 is CASSHGTGDSPLHF. CDR3 sequence (DNA): TGTGCCAGCAGCCACGGGACAGGGGATTCACCCCTCCACTTT. Together with reference TRBV9 and TRBJ1-6, the CDR3 gives the full variable domain: DSGVTQTPKHLITATGQRVTLRCSPRSGDLSVYWYQQSLDQGLQFLIQYYNGEERAKGNILERFSAQQFPDLHSELNLSSLELGDSALYFCASSHGTGDSPLHFGNGTRLTVT.

This clonotype was detected a few times. CDR3 amino acids: CASSWVGRAFF. The CDR3 DNA is TGTGCCAGCAGCTGGGTTGGTAGGGCTTTCTTT. V gene TRBV7-9 combines with J gene TRBJ1-1; D remains unclear. V lost 4 bases and J 11 bases, leaving 11 bases between the germline ends. Germline CDR1 is SEHNR and CDR2 is FQNEAQ (reference sequence). This CDR3 has 11 amino acids.

In nucleotides, the CDR3 is TGTGCCAGCGGGAGAGGCACAGATACGCAGTATTTT. It specifies CASGRGTDTQYF. V gene TRBV7-9 combines with J gene TRBJ2-3; weak D call: TRBD2 (5 bases). V shed 8 bases and J shed 1 base, with 7 bases lying between them. This CDR3 has 12 residues. Germline CDR1 reads SEHNR; CDR2 reads FQNEAQ (reference sequence).

This clonotype has more than one count but fewer than ten. V gene TRBV15 combines with J gene TRBJ1-3; D remains ambiguous. CDR3 length: 16 amino acids. The V gene's germline CDR1 is LNHNV and CDR2 YYDKDF (reference sequence). V was clipped by 0 bases and J by 0 bases, with 9 bases between them. For the CDR3, the DNA is TGTGCCACCAGCAGAGAGGCCTCCTTCTCTGGAAACACCATATATTTT. It yields the protein CATSREASFSGNTIYF.

In nucleotides, the CDR3 is TGTGCCAGCAGCCCCGGACGGCTCTATGGCTACACCTTC. Its translation is CASSPGRLYGYTF. V usage is TRBV7-9 and J usage is TRBJ1-2; D gene unclear. From germline, CDR1 is SEHNR and CDR2 FQNEAQ (reference sequence). The germline V and J ends were trimmed by 5 bases and 4 bases, with 11 bases remaining between them. This CDR3 comprises 13 residues.

The V and J genes are TRBV12-3 or TRBV12-4 and TRBJ1-2, with a tentative D call TRBD1 (5 bases). The CDR3 runs to 14 residues. Trimming took off 1 base at V and 6 bases at J, with 12 bases between the two ends. In DNA, the CDR3 is TGTGCCAGCAGTTTAGTCCCAGGGACGGATGGCTACACCTTC. It yields the protein CASSLVPGTDGYTF.

About this clonotype: Its ends do not fully match the called genes, so a read error is possible. The V gene is TRBV27, the J gene TRBJ2-3, with TRBD2 as a possible D gene (6 bases). The CDR3 extends over 17 amino acids. CDR1 and CDR2 (germline): MNHEY, SMNVEV (reference sequence). CDR3 DNA sequence: TGTGCCCGCAGTTTTGGAGGGACTGGACGTAGCACAGATACGCAGTATTTT. Its translation: CARSFGGTGRSTDTQYF.

This clonotype was found a few times. The chain uses TRBV20-1 and TRBJ1-2; a possible D gene is TRBD1 (5 bases). The germline V and J ends were trimmed by 5 bases and 8 bases, with 12 bases remaining between them. CDR1 and CDR2 from the germline V gene are DFQATT and SNEGSKA (reference sequence). This CDR3 comprises 11 residues. The CDR3 protein is CSAGREYGYTF. The DNA of the CDR3 is TGCAGTGCTGGCAGGGAGTACGGCTACACCTTC.

The rearrangement links TRBV7-2 to TRBJ1-6; the match to TRBD1 covers 8 bases. Germline V gene lookup returns CDR1 SGHTA and CDR2 FQGNSA. J gave up 5 bases and V 3 bases, and 15 bases lay outside the gene matches. CDR3 length: 19 residues. The CDR3 is CASSLAGTGTMGDNSPLHF. The CDR3 DNA follows: TGTGCCAGCAGCTTGGCCGGGACAGGCACTATGGGGGATAATTCACCCCTCCACTTT.

This clonotype was counted only a few times. This chain uses TRBV12-3 or TRBV12-4 with TRBJ1-2; perhaps TRBD1 as D (6 bases). The CDR3 runs 13 residues. Between the trimmed V and J ends, which lost 6 bases and 0 bases, there was a span of 8 bases. For the CDR3, the DNA is TGTGCCAGCAGCCGGACAGCTAACTATGGCTACACCTTC. Residues: CASSRTANYGYTF.

V usage is TRBV20-1 and J usage is TRBJ2-2; D ambiguous. The CDR3 runs 14 residues. The V gene's germline CDR1 is DFQATT and CDR2 SNEGSKA (reference sequence). Trimming left V 2 bases short and J 0 bases short, with 7 bases between. The CDR3 sequence: CSARHHTNTGELFF. The CDR3 coding sequence is TGCAGTGCTAGACACCATACGAACACCGGGGAGCTGTTTTTT.

V and J are TRBV25-1 and TRBJ2-2; D gene ambiguous. Trimming pared 3 bases from V and 4 bases from J, leaving 3 bases between. This CDR3 is built from 12 residues. Germline CDR1 is MGHDK and CDR2 is SYGVNS. CDR3: CASSEVTGELFF. In DNA, the CDR3 is TGTGCCAGCAGTGAGGTCACCGGGGAGCTGTTTTTT. The complete variable domain, with remaining parts taken from reference TRBV25-1 and TRBJ2-2, reads EADIYQTPRYLVIGTGKKITLECSQTMGHDKMYWYQQDPGMELHLIHYSYGVNSTEKGDLSSESTVSRIRTEHFPLTLESARPSHTSQYLCASSEVTGELFFGEGSRLTVL.

The chain employs TRBV7-3 and TRBJ2-3, with D unclear. Germline V gene sequence: CDR1 SGHTA, CDR2 FQGTGA. This CDR3 has 15 residues. The germline V and J ends were trimmed by 4 bases and 3 bases, with 14 bases remaining between them. The CDR3: CASSSRLEQTDTQYF. As DNA, the CDR3 is TGTGCCAGCAGCTCCCGACTCGAGCAGACAGATACGCAGTATTTT.

In this sample, this clonotype turned up once. This sequence joins TRBV25-1 and TRBJ1-6, with 8 bases aligning to TRBD1. The CDR3 totals 15 residues. Germline V gene sequence: CDR1 MGHDK, CDR2 SYGVNS. The ends lost 3 bases at V and 8 bases at J; junction bases unmatched: 6. CDR3 in amino acids: CASSDPGQGHSPLHF. Written as DNA, the CDR3 is TGTGCCAGCAGTGATCCTGGACAGGGCCATTCACCCCTCCACTTT.

In this sample, this clonotype turned up a few times. This CDR3 reads CASSPYRGSTEAFF. The CDR3 DNA reads TGTGCCAGCAGCCCATATAGGGGCTCAACTGAAGCTTTCTTT. The genes are TRBV11-2 and TRBJ1-1; tentative D call: TRBD1 (5 bases). V dropped 5 bases and J dropped 5 bases, with 15 bases sitting between them. Germline lookup yields CDR1 SGHAT and CDR2 FQNNGV. The CDR3 sequence is 14 residues long.

Ten or more counts support this clonotype. The chain couples TRBV12-3 or TRBV12-4 to TRBJ2-1, with 14 positions matching TRBD2. The CDR3 is made up of 16 amino acids. The junction had 14 bases not matched to a gene; V was cut back by 6 bases and J by 13 bases. CDR3 coding DNA: TGTGCCAGCAGAGTGGAAGAGACTAGCGGGAGGGCCAAACAGTTCTTC. The encoded protein is CASRVEETSGRAKQFF.

A single count supports this clonotype. The CDR3 region is CSVEGTSGDTDTQYF. DNA for the CDR3: TGCAGCGTTGAAGGGACTAGCGGAGACACAGATACGCAGTATTTT. This chain uses TRBV29-1 with TRBJ2-3; 10 bases align to TRBD2. Germline V gene data show CDR1 as SQVTM and CDR2 as ANQGSEA. There are 15 residues in the CDR3. V lost 1 base to trimming and J lost 2 bases; unmatched junction nucleotides: 3.

This clonotype appeared a few times. The CDR3, as DNA: TGCAGTGCTAGAGATCTCTTCTCCGGGGTGGACTATGGCTACACCTTC. The encoded protein is CSARDLFSGVDYGYTF. The gene calls are TRBV20-1 and TRBJ1-2; D not resolved. The CDR3 runs 16 residues. CDR1 and CDR2 from the germline V gene are DFQATT and SNEGSKA (reference sequence). Trimming removed 0 bases from V and 3 bases from J, with 17 bases in between.

The chain carries TRBV20-1 and TRBJ1-1, with TRBD1 matching 7 bases. With V trimmed by 5 bases and J by 0 bases, 6 bases remained unmatched. This CDR3 has 14 amino acids. The V gene's germline CDR1 is DFQATT and CDR2 SNEGSKA (reference sequence). CDR3 loop: CSAGRQGMNTEAFF. The CDR3 DNA reads TGCAGTGCTGGGAGACAGGGTATGAACACTGAAGCTTTCTTT.

The chain carries TRBV6-5 and TRBJ1-2; a weak D match, TRBD1 (6 bases). The CDR3 is 16 amino acids. V lost 9 bases, J lost 2 bases, and 22 bases lay in between. The germline gives CDR1 MNHEY, CDR2 SVGAGI. The CDR3 sequence is CASSPLEGGKNYGYTF. The CDR3 DNA reads TGTGCCAGTAGTCCCCTCGAGGGGGGCAAGAACTATGGCTACACCTTC.

CDR3 sequence: CASSTVAPSYNEQFF. CDR3 nucleotide sequence: TGTGCCAGCAGCACAGTAGCGCCGTCCTACAATGAGCAGTTCTTC. The chain uses TRBV9 and TRBJ2-1, with D possibly matching TRBD2 (5 bases). Germline V lookup: CDR1 SGDLS, CDR2 YYNGEE. Trimming took off 4 bases at V and 1 base at J, with 12 bases between the two ends. This CDR3 has 15 amino acids.

Only a few counts were recorded for this clonotype. CDR3 sequence reads: CASRRTGENYGYTF. CDR3 nucleotide sequence: TGTGCCAGCAGACGGACAGGGGAAAACTATGGCTACACCTTC. V and J are TRBV12-3 or TRBV12-4 and TRBJ1-2, with TRBD1 matching over 9 bases. V lost 6 bases and J lost 2; bases outside the gene matches: 4. The CDR3 runs 14 residues.

The genes are TRBV4-1 and TRBJ1-3; 11 bases agree with TRBD1. Germline V gene data show CDR1 as MGHRA and CDR2 as YSYEKL. V gave up 4 bases and J gave up 4 bases; unmatched junction bases: 6. The CDR3 covers 16 residues. CDR3: CASSRGQGAGGNTIYF. As DNA, the CDR3 is TGCGCCAGCAGCCGTGGACAGGGGGCAGGGGGAAACACCATATATTTT.

V and J are TRBV10-3 and TRBJ1-1; D remains unclear. V was shortened by 4 bases and J by 2 bases, with 11 bases between the two germline ends. CDR3 length: 14 residues. In germline, CDR1 is ENHRY, CDR2 SYGVKD. The CDR3: CAISAGGSNTEAFF. The CDR3 coding sequence is TGTGCCATCAGTGCTGGTGGGAGTAACACTGAAGCTTTCTTT.

In its sample, this clonotype was seen a few times. The chain joins TRBV11-3 to TRBJ2-7; D gene ambiguous. This CDR3 has 12 residues. Germline lookup yields CDR1 SGHNT and CDR2 YENEEA. V was cut by 4 bases and J by 3 bases, with 7 bases left in between. In nucleotides, the CDR3 is TGTGCCAGCAGCTCAAACCACTACGAGCAGTACTTC. It specifies CASSSNHYEQYF.

The V and J genes are TRBV6-2 or TRBV6-3 and TRBJ1-5; D uncertain. Trimming removed 1 base from V and 1 base from J, with 8 bases in between. Germline CDR1 reads MNHEY; CDR2 reads SVGEGT. The CDR3 spans 15 residues. The CDR3 region has the DNA TGTGCCAGCAGTTACTTGGCTATCAGCAATCAGCCCCAGCATTTT. Translation gives CASSYLAISNQPQHF.